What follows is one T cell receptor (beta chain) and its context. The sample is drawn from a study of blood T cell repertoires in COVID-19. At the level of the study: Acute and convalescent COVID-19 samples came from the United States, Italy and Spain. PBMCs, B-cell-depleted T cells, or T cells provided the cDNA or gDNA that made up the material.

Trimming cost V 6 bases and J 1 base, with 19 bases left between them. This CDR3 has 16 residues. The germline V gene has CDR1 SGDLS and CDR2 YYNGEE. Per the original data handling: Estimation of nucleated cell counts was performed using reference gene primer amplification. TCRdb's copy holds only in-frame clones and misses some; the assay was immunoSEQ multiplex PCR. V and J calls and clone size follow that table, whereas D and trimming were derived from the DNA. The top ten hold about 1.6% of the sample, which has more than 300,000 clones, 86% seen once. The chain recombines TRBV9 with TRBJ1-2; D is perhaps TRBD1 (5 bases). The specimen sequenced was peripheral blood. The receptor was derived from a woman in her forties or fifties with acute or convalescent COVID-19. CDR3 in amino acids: CASNRGGIGGNYGYTF. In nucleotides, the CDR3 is TGTGCCAGCAATCGTGGGGGGATAGGTGGTAACTATGGCTACACCTTC.